Presented here are 19 T cell receptor beta chains from one specimen sequenced in a study of T cell responses to AZD1222 COVID-19 vaccine. Data came from immunoSEQ multiplex PCR; TCRdb stores just in-frame clones and leaves some out. The sample shows roughly 100,000 clones, about 85% of them seen only once. The sample was peripheral blood, taken on day 0 of AZD1222 vaccination. The receptor source for this set is an adult in good health.

Here the CDR3 reads CASRPSGTAPYNEQFF. The CDR3 nucleotides read TGTGCCAGCAGACCCTCCGGGACCGCTCCCTACAATGAGCAGTTCTTC. The V gene is TRBV11-2, the J gene TRBJ2-1, with D perhaps matching TRBD1 or TRBD2 (5 bases each). The germline CDR1 and CDR2 sequences are SGHAT and FQNNGV. The germline V and J ends were trimmed by 6 bases and 2 bases, with 17 bases remaining between them. This CDR3 is 16 amino acids long.

This clone is a singleton in its sample. This chain connects TRBV5-6 to TRBJ1-6, with TRBD1 identical over 8 bases. With 3 bases clipped from V and 6 bases from J, the junction kept 11 bases outside the gene matches. The CDR3 consists of 17 residues. From germline, CDR1 is SGHDT and CDR2 YYEEEE. The CDR3 loop is CASSWAGGDLINSPLHF. CDR3 nucleotides: TGTGCCAGCAGCTGGGCAGGGGGCGACCTCATTAATTCACCCCTCCACTTT.

The chain is built from TRBV20-1 and TRBJ2-7; D unclear. The CDR3 has 12 amino acids. Per the germline V gene, CDR1 is DFQATT and CDR2 is SNEGSKA (reference sequence). V was clipped by 3 bases and J by 6 bases, with 12 bases between them. This CDR3 reads CSASAGPSEQYF. The DNA for the CDR3 is TGCAGTGCTAGTGCAGGCCCAAGCGAGCAGTACTTC.

The chain couples TRBV5-4 to TRBJ2-6, with D unresolved. This CDR3 contains 15 residues. Germline V gives CDR1 SGHNT, CDR2 YYREEE (reference sequence). Trimming cost V 3 bases and J 0 bases, with 7 bases left between them. The CDR3 spells CASSYRSSGANVLTF. The CDR3 DNA reads as TGTGCCAGCAGCTACCGTTCCTCTGGGGCCAACGTCCTGACTTTC.

The chain carries TRBV28 and TRBJ1-4, with no clear D. The germline CDR1 and CDR2 sequences are MDHEN and SYDVKM. This CDR3 spans 11 amino acids. V was clipped by 2 bases and J by 8 bases, with 3 bases between them. For the CDR3, the DNA is TGTGCCAGCAGTTTAAGGGAAAAACTGTTTTTT. Translated: CASSLREKLFF.

V gene TRBV30 combines with J gene TRBJ1-6; weak D call: TRBD1 (5 bases). Deletions cut 5 bases from V and 10 bases from J, with 9 bases between. Germline V gene sequence: CDR1 GTSNPN, CDR2 SVGIG (reference sequence). The CDR3 is 11 amino acids. The CDR3 loop reads CAWDSPSPLHF. The CDR3 region has the DNA TGTGCCTGGGACAGTCCCTCACCCCTCCACTTT.

This chain uses TRBV6-2 or TRBV6-3 with TRBJ2-3, with TRBD2 matching over 9 bases. The CDR3 contains 16 residues. Germline V lookup: CDR1 MNHEY, CDR2 SVGEGT. The trim removed 5 bases at V and 5 bases at J, leaving 11 bases unmatched. The CDR3 DNA follows: TGTGCCAGCAGTGGGCCTCGGACTAGCGTTAAAGATACGCAGTATTTT. This encodes CASSGPRTSVKDTQYF.

V is TRBV7-9 and J is TRBJ2-6; TRBD1 agrees at 9 bases. This CDR3 is built from 17 residues. V shed 3 bases, J shed 0 bases, and the junction held 3 bases outside the gene matches. CDR1 and CDR2 (germline): SEHNR, FQNEAQ (reference sequence). The CDR3, as DNA: TGTGCCAGCAGCTTGGGACAGGGAGCCTCTGGGGCCAACGTCCTGACTTTC. Translated: CASSLGQGASGANVLTF.

The CDR3 reads CASIPEGKWVTEAFF. The CDR3 nucleotides are TGTGCCAGTATCCCAGAAGGGAAATGGGTCACTGAAGCTTTCTTT. V usage is TRBV19 and J usage is TRBJ1-1; D not certain. The CDR3 has 15 residues. Germline lookup yields CDR1 LNHDA and CDR2 SQIVND (reference sequence). Trimming removed 7 bases from V and 4 bases from J, with 19 bases in between. Complete variable domain (other parts from reference TRBV19 and TRBJ1-1): DGGITQSPKYLFRKEGQNVTLSCEQNLNHDAMYWYRQDPGQGLRLIYYSQIVNDFQKGDIAEGYSVSREKKESFPLTVTSAQKNPTAFYLCASIPEGKWVTEAFFGQGTRLTVV.

The V and J genes are TRBV5-4 and TRBJ1-5, with no clear D. Per germline, CDR1 SGHNT and CDR2 YYREEE (reference sequence). V was pared by 0 bases and J by 1 base, with 5 bases between. The CDR3 has 14 residues. The CDR3 nucleotides are TGTGCCAGCAGCTTGGGAGGGAGCAATCAGCCCCAGCATTTT. Translated, it gives CASSLGGSNQPQHF.

The gene calls are TRBV29-1 and TRBJ2-7, with 14 bases aligning to TRBD2. This CDR3 region has 14 residues. In germline, CDR1 is SQVTM, CDR2 ANQGSEA. J gave up 4 bases and V 5 bases, and 4 bases lay outside the gene matches. The CDR3 sequence is CSVLGLAGVYEQYF. The CDR3 DNA reads as TGCAGCGTTCTGGGACTAGCGGGAGTTTACGAGCAGTACTTC.

The genes are TRBV9 and TRBJ2-1, with D possibly matching TRBD1 (5 bases). The CDR3 runs 13 residues. V lost 4 bases and J lost 5, with 10 bases in between. Per the germline V gene, CDR1 is SGDLS and CDR2 is YYNGEE. The CDR3 nucleotides read TGTGCCAGCAGCCCCCGGACACACAATGAGCAGTTCTTC. Translating gives CASSPRTHNEQFF. Based on the CDR3 plus reference TRBV9 and TRBJ2-1, the full variable domain is DSGVTQTPKHLITATGQRVTLRCSPRSGDLSVYWYQQSLDQGLQFLIQYYNGEERAKGNILERFSAQQFPDLHSELNLSSLELGDSALYFCASSPRTHNEQFFGPGTRLTVL.

The chain employs TRBV6-5 and TRBJ1-5; weak D call: TRBD1 (6 bases). Trimming removed 7 bases from V and 4 bases from J, with 11 bases in between. The germline gives CDR1 MNHEY, CDR2 SVGAGI. This CDR3 comprises 13 residues. The CDR3 is CASTRGGNQPQHF. CDR3 nucleotides: TGTGCCAGCACCAGGGGCGGTAATCAGCCCCAGCATTTT.

J is TRBJ1-2 and V is TRBV5-6, with 10 positions matching TRBD1. There are 14 residues in the CDR3. The germline V gene has CDR1 SGHDT and CDR2 YYEEEE. With V trimmed by 3 bases and J by 4 bases, 3 bases remained unmatched. The CDR3: CASSWDRGAYGYTF. DNA of the CDR3: TGTGCCAGCAGCTGGGACAGGGGCGCCTATGGCTACACCTTC.

This sequence joins TRBV12-3 or TRBV12-4 and TRBJ1-1; D ambiguous. V lost 3 bases, J lost 5 bases, and 10 bases lay in between. There are 13 residues in the CDR3. The CDR3 nucleotides read TGTGCCAGCAGTTTGATCCCTGGGACTGAAGCTTTCTTT. This encodes CASSLIPGTEAFF.

This chain connects TRBV30 to TRBJ1-1; possibly TRBD1 for D (5 bases). Trimming shortened V by 6 bases and J by 4 bases, and 24 bases separated the two germline ends. CDR1 and CDR2 from the germline V gene are GTSNPN and SVGIG (reference sequence). The CDR3 runs 16 residues. Written as DNA, the CDR3 is TGTGCCTGTAAACTCTCGGCGGGGCAGGGTCCCACTGAAGCTTTCTTT. It encodes CACKLSAGQGPTEAFF.

The V and J genes are TRBV11-2 and TRBJ2-6; 7 bases fit TRBD2. Germline CDR1 SGHAT, CDR2 FQNNGV. V shed 5 bases, J shed 0 bases, and the junction held 10 bases outside the gene matches. CDR3 size: 18 residues. CDR3 loop: CASSMQGGRASGANVLTF. The CDR3 DNA reads as TGTGCCAGCAGCATGCAGGGAGGGCGGGCCTCTGGGGCCAACGTCCTGACTTTC.

This chain links TRBV6-5 with TRBJ1-5, with a weak D call TRBD1 (5 bases). This CDR3 is 14 amino acids long. V was cut by 6 bases and J by 3 bases, with 12 bases left in between. CDR1 and CDR2 from the germline V gene are MNHEY and SVGAGI. CDR3 protein: CASSRTQLNQPQHF. The CDR3 nucleotides read TGTGCCAGCAGCCGGACACAACTCAATCAGCCCCAGCATTTT.

V usage is TRBV12-5 and J usage is TRBJ2-5; D possibly corresponds to TRBD2 (5 bases). V lost 1 base to trimming and J lost 2 bases, with 5 bases between them. The CDR3 is 13 amino acids. Germline CDR1 and CDR2: LGHNT and FRNRAP. CDR3 residues: CASGLAGQETQYF. The CDR3 region has the DNA TGTGCTAGTGGTTTGGCGGGGCAAGAGACCCAGTACTTC.